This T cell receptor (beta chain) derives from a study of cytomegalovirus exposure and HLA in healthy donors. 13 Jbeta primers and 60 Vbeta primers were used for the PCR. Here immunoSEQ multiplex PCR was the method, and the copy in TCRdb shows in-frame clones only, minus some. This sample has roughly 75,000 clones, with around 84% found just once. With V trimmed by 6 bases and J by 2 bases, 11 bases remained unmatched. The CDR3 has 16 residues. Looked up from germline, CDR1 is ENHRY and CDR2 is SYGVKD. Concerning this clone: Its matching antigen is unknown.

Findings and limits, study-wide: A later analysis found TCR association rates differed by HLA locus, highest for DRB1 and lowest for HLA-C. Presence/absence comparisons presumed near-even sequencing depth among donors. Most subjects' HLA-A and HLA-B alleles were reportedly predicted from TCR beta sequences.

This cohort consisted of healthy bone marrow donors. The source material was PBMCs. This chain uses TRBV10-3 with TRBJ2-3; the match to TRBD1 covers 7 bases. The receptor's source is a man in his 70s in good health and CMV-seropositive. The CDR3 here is CAISNERTGFTDTQYF. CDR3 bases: TGTGCCATCAGCAATGAAAGGACAGGTTTCACAGATACGCAGTATTTT.